A selection of T cell receptor beta chains follows, all from one sample in a study of cytomegalovirus exposure and HLA in healthy donors. The table came from immunoSEQ multiplex PCR; TCRdb's copy has only in-frame clones and leaves some out. The sample has around 300,000 clones; roughly 90% are singletons. The specimen sequenced was PBMCs. These receptors originate from a man aged 25-45 years in good health and CMV-seronegative. The CDR3 runs from the conserved cysteine through the conserved F or W. The D gene is left open where the match is weak. Part of the rows lack a size; the others show once, few, many or a class for expanded clones.

>TRBV29-1|-|TRBJ1-1|-
TGCAGCGTTGAAGATATAAGGGAGACTGAAGCTTTCTTT
CSVEDIRETEAFF
>TRBV6-4|TRBD1|TRBJ1-2|-
TGTGCCAGCAGGGATACTGAAACAGGGGGCGATGGCTACACCTTC
CASRDTETGGDGYTF
>TRBV4-3|TRBD1|TRBJ2-2|-
TGCGCCAGCAGCCAAGAAGGGGGCGCGAACACCGGGGAGCTGTTTTTT
CASSQEGGANTGELFF
>TRBV7-8|-|TRBJ2-7|-
TGTGCCAGCAGCTTGGACGGGGGTGGCGAGCAGTACTTC
CASSLDGGGEQYF
>TRBV27|-|TRBJ1-2|-
TGTGCCAGCAGTAACCGGGGAGGTCTTACAGGCTACACCTTC
CASSNRGGLTGYTF
>TRBV5-6|-|TRBJ2-7|-
TGTGCCAGCAGCCCCGTGGGGACATACGAGCAGTACTTC
CASSPVGTYEQYF
>TRBV14|TRBD1|TRBJ1-2|-
TGTGCCAGCAGCGGACAGGGTACGATGCATGGCTACACCTTC
CASSGQGTMHGYTF
>TRBV10-3|TRBD2|TRBJ2-1|-
TGTGCCATCAGAGAAGAAGTTCGGACTAGCGGGGGCCGGGGCAATGAGCAGTTCTTC
CAIREEVRTSGGRGNEQFF
>TRBV20-1|-|TRBJ2-5|-
TGCAGTGCTACGGCGGGGACCCAGTACTTC
CSATAGTQYF
>TRBV5-6|TRBD1|TRBJ1-2|-
TGTGCCAGCAGTCTTGACAGGGCTGGCGGCTACACCTTC
CASSLDRAGGYTF
>TRBV27|-|TRBJ1-2|-
TGTGCCAGCAGTTCGGCAGGGTTGGCGAATGGCTACACCTTC
CASSSAGLANGYTF
>TRBV7-2|-|TRBJ2-7|-
TGTGCCAGCAGCCCGTCCTACGAGCAGTACTTC
CASSPSYEQYF
>TRBV5-6|TRBD1|TRBJ2-1|-
TGTGCCAGCAGTCGACAGGGGGCTAATGAGCAGTTCTTC
CASSRQGANEQFF
>TRBV29-1|TRBD2|TRBJ2-1|-
TGCAGCGTTGAACCTACTTTGGGGTCTAGCGGGGGCCGTGGGAATGAGCAGTTCTTC
CSVEPTLGSSGGRGNEQFF
>TRBV19|TRBD1|TRBJ1-1|-
TGTGCCAGTAGTCATTCGGACAGGGTTATGAACACTGAAGCTTTCTTT
CASSHSDRVMNTEAFF
>TRBV10-1|-|TRBJ1-1|-
TGCGCCAGCAGTGAGTTGGAGGGCCCTTGGCCCCCGAAAGCTTTCTTT
CASSELEGPWPPKAFF
>TRBV5-4|-|TRBJ2-7|once
TGTGCCAGCAGTTCTCGGGATCTCTACGAGCAGTACTTC
CASSSRDLYEQYF
>TRBV4-3|TRBD2|TRBJ2-2|-
TGCGCCAGCAGCCAAGGACTAGCGGGGGCATTCACCGGGGAGCTGTTTTTT
CASSQGLAGAFTGELFF
>TRBV5-4|-|TRBJ2-5|-
TGTGCCAGCAGCTTGATAGGGGAACAAGAGACCCAGTACTTC
CASSLIGEQETQYF
>TRBV18|TRBD2|TRBJ2-3|-
TGTGCCAGCTCCCCAGGCGGGGGAAGGATAGATACGCAGTATTTT
CASSPGGGRIDTQYF
>TRBV10-3|-|TRBJ2-5|few
TGTGCCATCAGCTTGACAGAACAAGAGACCCAGTACTTC
CAISLTEQETQYF
>TRBV27|-|TRBJ2-7|-
TGTGCCAGCAGTTTTTCTAGCGCCTACGAGCAGTACTTC
CASSFSSAYEQYF
>TRBV5-1|TRBD1|TRBJ2-2|-
TGCGCCAGCAGCTTGCGACAGGGAAGCACCGGGGAGCTGTTTTTT
CASSLRQGSTGELFF
>TRBV10-3|TRBD1|TRBJ1-2|-
TGTGCCATCAGTGAGTCGCCAGGGGGAAAGTATGGCTACACCTTC
CAISESPGGKYGYTF
>TRBV11-2|-|TRBJ2-1|-
TGTGCCAGCAGCTTAGTGGCGGGTATCACCTACAATGAGCAGTTCTTC
CASSLVAGITYNEQFF
>TRBV6-5|TRBD1|TRBJ1-6|-
TGTGCCAGCAGTTACGGGACAGAGCACTCACCCCTCCACTTT
CASSYGTEHSPLHF
>TRBV4-1|-|TRBJ1-1|-
TGCGCCAGCAGCCAGGGCAGGGTGAACACTGAAGCTTTCTTT
CASSQGRVNTEAFF
>TRBV5-1|TRBD1|TRBJ2-7|-
TGCGCCAGCAGAAGGTTCGGGACAGGGGCCTACGAGCAGTACTTC
CASRRFGTGAYEQYF
>TRBV25-1|-|TRBJ1-2|-
TGTGCCAGCAGTGTCACGACGCCCCTCGGGGGCTACACCTTC
CASSVTTPLGGYTF
>TRBV18|-|TRBJ1-1|-
TGTGCCAGCTCACCAGCTATGAACACTGAAGCTTTCTTT
CASSPAMNTEAFF
>TRBV29-1|-|TRBJ1-2|-
TGCAGCGTCCGCCGCGAGAACTATGGCTACACCTTC
CSVRRENYGYTF
>TRBV4-1|TRBD1|TRBJ1-4|once
TGCGCCAGCAGCCATAGGGACAGAAATGATCGTAATGAAAAACTGTTTTTT
CASSHRDRNDRNEKLFF
>TRBV5-6|TRBD2|TRBJ2-3|-
TGTGCCAGCAGCGAGATTAGCGGGGGGCTTGATACGCAGTATTTT
CASSEISGGLDTQYF
>TRBV19|TRBD1|TRBJ2-7|few
TGTGCCAGTAGTGGCGGGACAGGGAGCTACGAGCAGTACTTC
CASSGGTGSYEQYF
>TRBV18|TRBD1|TRBJ2-3|-
TGTGCCAGCTCACCGCAAGGACAGGGAGATACGCAGTATTTT
CASSPQGQGDTQYF
>TRBV5-4|-|TRBJ2-5|-
TGTGCCAGCAGCTTGGAATGGGCGGGGCAAGAGACCCAGTACTTC
CASSLEWAGQETQYF
>TRBV18|TRBD1|TRBJ2-7|-
TGTGCCAGCTCAACCACTACGACAGGGATTTCCTACGAGCAGTACTTC
CASSTTTTGISYEQYF
>TRBV9|-|TRBJ2-3|-
TGTGCCAGCAGCGTAGTCGGGAGCACAGATACGCAGTATTTT
CASSVVGSTDTQYF
>TRBV5-4|TRBD2|TRBJ2-1|-
TGTGCCAGCAGCCGTTGGACTAGCTCCTACAATGAGCAGTTCTTC
CASSRWTSSYNEQFF
>TRBV25-1|-|TRBJ2-4|-
TGTGCCAGCAGTGAATCGGGCAGCGGAAAAAACATTCAGTACTTC
CASSESGSGKNIQYF
>TRBV5-1|-|TRBJ2-3|-
TGCGCCAGCAGCTTGTTTCGGGGGGCTGGGAATACGCAGTATTTT
CASSLFRGAGNTQYF
>TRBV5-1|TRBD2|TRBJ2-5|once
TGCGCCAGCAGTTCCGGGGGGGCCCGAGAGACCCAGTACTTC
CASSSGGARETQYF
>TRBV7-2|-|TRBJ1-2|few
TGTGCCAGCAGCCCATCCGACAGCTATGGCTACACCTTC
CASSPSDSYGYTF
>TRBV29-1|TRBD2|TRBJ2-7|-
TGCAGCGTCCTAGGACTAGCGGTCTACGAGCAGTACTTC
CSVLGLAVYEQYF
>TRBV5-1|TRBD2|TRBJ2-3|-
TGCGCCAGCAGCGTTCTCGGACTAGGATCAGATACGCAGTATTTT
CASSVLGLGSDTQYF
>TRBV5-4|-|TRBJ2-7|-
TGTGCCAGCAGCTTGGACAGGGGGGGCCCCTACGAGCAGTACTTC
CASSLDRGGPYEQYF